Below, 12 T cell receptor beta chains from the same sample are listed, as sequenced in a study of identical twins (dated by TCRdb to the mid-2010s). The receptor library was made with 5' RACE. The sequencer was an Illumina HiSeq 2000. The public reads were reprocessed in TCRdb via fastp at Q25 and MiXCR, keeping in-frame beta chains. For every CDR3 protein sequence, its rows merge into one entry that carries the most common genes and DNA. Within this sample are about 700,000 distinct CDR3 sequences, with around 6% of them counted one time only. Jointly, the top ten make up roughly 1.6% of the sample. Material for sequencing was naive T cells sorted from blood. This sample's cell subset or site label indicates: cells isolated with a human naive T-cell isolation kit. These receptors all stem from a man in his late teens or twenties in good health.

This clonotype was recorded many times. The chain is built from TRBV19 and TRBJ2-1; 8 bases align to TRBD2. The CDR3 totals 15 residues. With 4 bases clipped from V and 5 bases from J, the junction kept 7 bases outside the gene matches. Germline V gene lookup returns CDR1 LNHDA and CDR2 SQIVND (reference sequence). CDR3 in amino acids: CASSKSGRYHNEQFF. CDR3 nucleotides: TGTGCCAGTAGTAAAAGCGGGAGATACCACAATGAGCAGTTCTTC.

This clonotype was observed many times. J is TRBJ1-1 and V is TRBV7-6, with D perhaps TRBD1 (5 bases). The CDR3 is 14 amino acids. V lost 5 bases, J lost 0 bases, and 10 bases lay in between. Germline CDR1 is SGHVS and CDR2 is FNYEAQ. The CDR3 loop is CASSRRQMNTEAFF. CDR3 in DNA: TGTGCCAGCAGCAGACGACAGATGAACACTGAAGCTTTCTTT. The variable domain in full, with the rest retrieved from reference TRBV7-6 and TRBJ1-1, is GAGVSQSPRYKVTKRGQDVALRCDPISGHVSLYWYRQALGQGPEFLTYFNYEAQQDKSGLPNDRFSAERPEGSISTLTIQRTEQRDSAMYRCASSRRQMNTEAFFGQGTRLTVV.

This clonotype was detected only a few times. V gene TRBV9 combines with J gene TRBJ2-1, with TRBD1 matching 11 bases. This CDR3 contains 15 residues. CDR1 and CDR2 (germline): SGDLS, YYNGEE. V lost 4 bases and J lost 7; bases outside the gene matches: 7. CDR3 sequence: CASSSPDRGQNEQFF. The CDR3 DNA reads as TGTGCCAGCAGCAGCCCGGACAGGGGGCAAAATGAGCAGTTCTTC.

This clonotype was recorded at least ten times. The chain couples TRBV6-4 to TRBJ2-3; D is ambiguous. The CDR3 is 14 residues long. CDR1 is MRHNA and CDR2 is SNTAGT in the germline V gene. Trimming removed 2 bases from V and 1 base from J, with 7 bases in between. The CDR3 region has the DNA TGTGCCAGCAGTGACGGGCACCGCACAGATACGCAGTATTTT. Its translation is CASSDGHRTDTQYF.

This clonotype was picked up many times. The J gene is TRBJ2-7, the V gene TRBV10-3, with 9 bases that match TRBD2. The CDR3 covers 17 residues. The J segment lost 5 bases and the V segment lost 4 bases, leaving 15 bases of the junction unmatched. In germline, CDR1 is ENHRY, CDR2 SYGVKD. Here the CDR3 DNA reads TGTGCCATCAGTGTTAGTCCCGGGACTAGCCCTTGGGACGAGCAGTACTTC. This translates into CAISVSPGTSPWDEQYF.

This clonotype was observed a few times. The chain joins TRBV15 to TRBJ2-4; possible D gene TRBD2, 6 bases. Germline-derived CDR1 and CDR2 are LNHNV and YYDKDF (reference sequence). The CDR3 has 17 amino acids. Between the trimmed V and J ends, which lost 7 bases and 0 bases, there was a span of 19 bases. The DNA of the CDR3 is TGTGCCACCAAGGACACCCGGACTACACTAGCCAAAAACATTCAGTACTTC. Translating it yields CATKDTRTTLAKNIQYF. The entire variable domain, with the rest obtained from reference TRBV15 and TRBJ2-4, is as follows: DAMVIQNPRYQVTQFGKPVTLSCSQTLNHNVMYWYQQKSSQAPKLLFHYYDKDFNNEADTPDNFQSRRPNTSFCFLDIRSPGLGDTAMYLCATKDTRTTLAKNIQYFGAGTRLSVL.

The chain carries TRBV10-3 and TRBJ1-3, with TRBD1 matching 8 bases. Losses at the gene ends were 3 bases for V and 4 bases for J; bases not matched to a gene: 5. The CDR3 spans 15 residues. Looked up from germline, CDR1 is ENHRY and CDR2 is SYGVKD. CDR3 DNA: TGTGCCATCAGTGACGGACAGGGCCTAGGAAACACCATATATTTT. As protein: CAISDGQGLGNTIYF.

This clonotype was seen repeatedly, ten times or more. The chain has TRBV12-3 or TRBV12-4 and TRBJ2-7, with TRBD1 matching 9 bases. This CDR3 is built from 14 residues. V shed 5 bases and J 4 bases; nucleotides not matched to a gene: 6. CDR3 DNA sequence: TGTGCCAGCAGTCCCACCGGGACAGGGTACGAGCAGTACGTC. Its translation is CASSPTGTGYEQYV.

The gene calls are TRBV29-1 and TRBJ2-5; D is undetermined. The CDR3 length is 12 residues. Trimming removed 3 bases at V and 5 bases at J, with 10 bases between. Germline CDR1 SQVTM, CDR2 ANQGSEA. CDR3 sequence (DNA): TGCAGCGTTGACGATCGGCGGGAGACCCAGTACTTC. Translating it yields CSVDDRRETQYF.

The V gene is TRBV19, the J gene TRBJ1-5, with unresolved D. From germline, CDR1 is LNHDA and CDR2 SQIVND (reference sequence). Trimming left V 6 bases short and J 0 bases short, with 12 bases between. The CDR3 runs 15 residues. CDR3 bases: TGTGCCAGTAGCCCGTGGGGTCGTAGCAATCAGCCCCAGCATTTT. Amino acids: CASSPWGRSNQPQHF.

This clonotype was recorded many times. The chain couples TRBV6-1 to TRBJ2-1; 7 bases are shared with TRBD1. This CDR3 has 15 residues. The germline gives CDR1 MNHNS, CDR2 SASEGT. J lost 4 bases, V lost 5 bases, and 8 bases had no gene match. The CDR3 DNA reads as TGTGCCAGCAGTAGCCCGGGACAGCCGTACAATGAGCAGTTCTTC. It is translated as CASSSPGQPYNEQFF.

This clonotype was detected a few times. The chain links TRBV20-1 to TRBJ1-2; D perhaps matches TRBD1 (6 bases). Trimming stripped 5 bases from V and 1 base from J, with 17 bases between. CDR1 DFQATT and CDR2 SNEGSKA come from the germline V gene (reference sequence). The CDR3 consists of 15 residues. Written as DNA, the CDR3 is TGCAGTGCTCCCCTTTCCCGACAGGATAACTATGGCTACACCTTC. It codes for CSAPLSRQDNYGYTF.